The 9 T cell receptor beta chains below were found in one sample sequenced in a study of glioma-infiltrating T cells. Amplification of TCR alpha and beta CDR3 regions from RNA used iRepertoire nested multiplex PCR. TCRdb re-called the multiplex PCR reads through MiXCR, storing one row per CDR3 protein. The sample includes around 190,000 distinct CDR3 sequences, 25% to 35% of them seen just once. Sequenced input: glioma tissue, nonneoplastic brain tissue, or PBMCs (not recorded which). The receptors derive from a human donor with low-grade glioma or glioblastoma, undergoing nonglioma brain surgery, or in good health (not recorded which).

Concerning this clonotype itself: A much larger clone sits a single nucleotide away, making a read error possible. V usage is TRBV6-2 or TRBV6-3 and J usage is TRBJ2-5; TRBD2 matches 8 bases. V gave up 6 bases and J gave up 3 bases; unmatched junction bases: 18. In germline, CDR1 is MNHEY, CDR2 SVGEGT. This CDR3 has 18 residues. The CDR3 nucleotides read TGTGCCAGCAGCTGGGGGATGCCGGGAGTAGCGGGGAAAGAGACCCAGTACTTC. Translation: CASSWGMPGVAGKETQYF.

The table lists this clonotype with a few counts. This chain uses TRBV11-2 with TRBJ2-7, with TRBD2 identical over 10 bases. This CDR3 region has 16 residues. CDR1 and CDR2 from the germline V gene are SGHAT and FQNNGV. Losses at the gene ends were 5 bases for V and 1 base for J; bases not matched to a gene: 8. CDR3 amino acids: CASSQTSGRASYEQYF. Written as DNA, the CDR3 is TGTGCCAGCAGCCAAACCAGCGGGAGGGCTTCCTACGAGCAGTACTTC.

As concerns this clonotype: An end of the junction differs from the germline gene, which may be a read error. The chain employs TRBV7-2 and TRBJ1-5; 8 nucleotides line up with TRBD1. The V gene's germline CDR1 is SGHTA and CDR2 FQGNSA. The CDR3 is made up of 15 amino acids. The CDR3 protein is CASSSRAGGNQPQDF. The CDR3 DNA is TGTGCCAGCAGCTCTAGAGCAGGGGGCAATCAGCCCCAGGATTTT. Combining the CDR3 with reference TRBV7-2 and TRBJ1-5 gives the whole variable domain GAGVSQSPSNKVTEKGKDVELRCDPISGHTALYWYRQSLGQGLEFLIYFQGNSAPDKSGLPSDRFSAERTGGSVSTLTIQRTQQEDSAVYLCASSSRAGGNQPQDFGDGTRLSIL.

This sequence joins TRBV20-1 and TRBJ2-7; 10 nucleotides align to TRBD2. The ends lost 1 base at V and 3 bases at J; junction bases unmatched: 6. The germline V gene encodes CDR1 DFQATT and CDR2 SNEGSKA (reference sequence). The CDR3 runs 15 residues. DNA of the CDR3: TGCAGTGCTAGAGCTCCAGCGGGAGGGCACTACGAGCAGTACTTC. Its protein is CSARAPAGGHYEQYF.

The chain uses TRBV7-9 and TRBJ1-4; TRBD1 aligns across 7 bases. The V and J ends lost 7 bases and 3 bases, in that order; junction bases with no gene match: 2. The CDR3 extends over 13 amino acids. CDR1 SEHNR and CDR2 FQNEAQ come from the germline V gene (reference sequence). The CDR3 spells CASNGQANEKLFF. DNA for the CDR3: TGTGCCAGCAACGGACAGGCTAATGAAAAACTGTTTTTT.

This clonotype was seen many times. The V gene is TRBV6-4, the J gene TRBJ1-1; 7 nucleotides align to TRBD1. The V and J ends lost 2 bases and 5 bases, in that order; junction bases with no gene match: 5. There are 14 residues in the CDR3. The germline gives CDR1 MRHNA, CDR2 SNTAGT. The CDR3 nucleotides read TGTGCCAGCAGTGACGGACAGGAGGGAACTGAAGCTTTCTTT. This encodes CASSDGQEGTEAFF.

Ten or more counts support this clonotype. The V gene is TRBV20-1, the J gene TRBJ2-3; 10 bases line up with TRBD2. CDR1 and CDR2 from the germline V gene are DFQATT and SNEGSKA (reference sequence). The ends lost 2 bases at V and 4 bases at J; junction bases unmatched: 3. The CDR3 consists of 14 residues. The DNA of the CDR3 is TGCAGTGCTAGAACGCTAGCGGGAGCAGATACGCAGTATTTT. It encodes CSARTLAGADTQYF.

The table lists this clonotype with many counts. The chain couples TRBV27 to TRBJ1-1, with D possibly being TRBD1 (5 bases). Looked up from germline, CDR1 is MNHEY and CDR2 is SMNVEV (reference sequence). Trimming took 3 bases from V and 7 from J, leaving 18 bases between them. This CDR3 is 15 amino acids long. The CDR3 sequence: CASSLEGLAEGEAFF. The CDR3 DNA is TGTGCCAGCAGTTTGGAGGGGCTCGCCGAGGGTGAAGCTTTCTTT.

This clonotype was counted at least ten times. The rearrangement uses TRBV27 and TRBJ2-7, with a possible D match to TRBD2 (7 bases). Germline V lookup: CDR1 MNHEY, CDR2 SMNVEV (reference sequence). The CDR3 contains 13 residues. The V and J ends lost 4 bases and 6 bases respectively, with 13 bases between them. The DNA of the CDR3 is TGTGCCAGCAGTTGGGCAGGGGAGGGCGAGCAGTACTTC. This gives the protein CASSWAGEGEQYF.